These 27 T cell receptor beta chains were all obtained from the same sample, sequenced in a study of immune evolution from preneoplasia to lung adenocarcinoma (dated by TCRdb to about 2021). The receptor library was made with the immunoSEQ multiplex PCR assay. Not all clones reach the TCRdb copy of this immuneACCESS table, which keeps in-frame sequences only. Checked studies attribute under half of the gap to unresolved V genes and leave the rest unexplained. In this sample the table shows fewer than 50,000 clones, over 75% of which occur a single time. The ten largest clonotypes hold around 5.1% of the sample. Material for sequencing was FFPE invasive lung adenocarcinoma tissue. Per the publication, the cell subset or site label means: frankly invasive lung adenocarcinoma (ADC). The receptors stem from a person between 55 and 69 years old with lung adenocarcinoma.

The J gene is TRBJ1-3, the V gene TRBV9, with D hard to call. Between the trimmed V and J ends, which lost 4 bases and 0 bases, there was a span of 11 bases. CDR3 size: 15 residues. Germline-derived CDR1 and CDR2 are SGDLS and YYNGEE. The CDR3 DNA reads TGTGCCAGCAGCCCCCGTTCATTCTCTGGAAACACCATATATTTT. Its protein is CASSPRSFSGNTIYF.

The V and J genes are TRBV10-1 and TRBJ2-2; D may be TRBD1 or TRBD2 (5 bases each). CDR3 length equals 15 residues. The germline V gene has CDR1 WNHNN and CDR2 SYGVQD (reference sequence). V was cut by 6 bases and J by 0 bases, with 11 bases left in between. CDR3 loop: CASSTGTANTGELFF. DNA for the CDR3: TGCGCCAGCAGCACCGGGACGGCGAACACCGGGGAGCTGTTTTTT.

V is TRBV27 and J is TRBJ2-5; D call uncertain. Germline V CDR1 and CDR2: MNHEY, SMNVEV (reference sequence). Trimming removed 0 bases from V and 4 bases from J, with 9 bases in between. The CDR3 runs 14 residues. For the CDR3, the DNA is TGTGCCAGCAGTTTATCCCGGTATAGAGAGACCCAGTACTTC. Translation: CASSLSRYRETQYF.

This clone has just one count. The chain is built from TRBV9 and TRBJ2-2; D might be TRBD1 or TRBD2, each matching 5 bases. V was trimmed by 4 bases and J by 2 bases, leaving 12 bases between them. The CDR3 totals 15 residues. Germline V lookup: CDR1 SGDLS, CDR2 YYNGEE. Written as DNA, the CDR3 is TGTGCCAGCAGCCTCGCGAGGGGAAACACCGGGGAGCTGTTTTTT. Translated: CASSLARGNTGELFF.

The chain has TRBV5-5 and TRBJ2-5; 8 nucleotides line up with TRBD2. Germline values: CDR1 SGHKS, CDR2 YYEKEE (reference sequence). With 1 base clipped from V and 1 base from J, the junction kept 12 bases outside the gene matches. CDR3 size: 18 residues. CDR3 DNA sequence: TGTGCCAGCAGCTTGCACTTTCCGGGACTAGTGGGCCAAGAGACCCAGTACTTC. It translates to CASSLHFPGLVGQETQYF.

The CDR3 DNA is TGTGCCAGTAGTAAGTCGGCGGGGGGCACTGAAGCTTTCTTT. Amino acids: CASSKSAGGTEAFF. The chain recombines TRBV19 with TRBJ1-1, with D possibly matching TRBD1 (5 bases). The CDR3 sequence is 14 residues long. V was clipped by 4 bases and J by 4 bases, with 13 bases between them. Germline CDR1 is LNHDA and CDR2 is SQIVND (reference sequence).

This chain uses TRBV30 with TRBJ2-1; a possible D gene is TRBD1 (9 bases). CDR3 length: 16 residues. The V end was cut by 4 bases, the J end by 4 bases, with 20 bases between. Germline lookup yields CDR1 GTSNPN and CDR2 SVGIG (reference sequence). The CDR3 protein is CAWTTGGTGRYNEQFF. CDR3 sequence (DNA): TGTGCCTGGACCACGGGGGGGACAGGGCGGTACAATGAGCAGTTCTTC.

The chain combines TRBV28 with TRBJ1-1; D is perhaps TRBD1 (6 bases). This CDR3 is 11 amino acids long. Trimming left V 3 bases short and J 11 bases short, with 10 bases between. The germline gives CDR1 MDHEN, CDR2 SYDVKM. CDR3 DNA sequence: TGTGCCAGCAGTTTCACAGGGCGGGCTTTCTTT. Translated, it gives CASSFTGRAFF.

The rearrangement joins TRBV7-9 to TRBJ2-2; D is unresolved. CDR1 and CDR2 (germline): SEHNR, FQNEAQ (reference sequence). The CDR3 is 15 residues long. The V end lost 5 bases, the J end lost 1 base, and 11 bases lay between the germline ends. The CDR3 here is CASSRDDLNTGELFF. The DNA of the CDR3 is TGTGCCAGCAGCCGAGACGACTTGAACACCGGGGAGCTGTTTTTT.

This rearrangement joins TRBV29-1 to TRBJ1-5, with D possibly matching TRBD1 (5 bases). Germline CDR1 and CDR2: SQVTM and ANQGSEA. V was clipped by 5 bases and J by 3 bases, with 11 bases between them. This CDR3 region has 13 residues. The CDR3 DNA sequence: TGCAGCGTTATGACAGAGATCAATCAGCCCCAGCATTTT. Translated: CSVMTEINQPQHF.

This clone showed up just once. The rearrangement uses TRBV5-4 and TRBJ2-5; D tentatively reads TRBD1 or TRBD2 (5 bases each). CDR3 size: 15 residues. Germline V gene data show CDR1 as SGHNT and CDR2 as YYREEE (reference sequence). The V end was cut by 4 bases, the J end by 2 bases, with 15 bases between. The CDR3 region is CASSAGATLQETQYF. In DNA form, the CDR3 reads TGTGCCAGCAGCGCCGGGGCCACCTTACAAGAGACCCAGTACTTC.

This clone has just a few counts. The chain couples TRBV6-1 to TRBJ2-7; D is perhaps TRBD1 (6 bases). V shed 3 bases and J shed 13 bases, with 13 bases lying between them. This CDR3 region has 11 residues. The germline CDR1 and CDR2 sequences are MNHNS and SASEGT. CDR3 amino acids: CASSDPRGNYF. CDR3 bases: TGTGCCAGCAGTGATCCCAGGGGTAATTACTTC.

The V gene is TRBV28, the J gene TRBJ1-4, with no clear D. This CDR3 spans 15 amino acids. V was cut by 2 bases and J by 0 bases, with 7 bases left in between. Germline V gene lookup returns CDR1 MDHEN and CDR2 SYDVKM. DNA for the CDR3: TGTGCCAGCAGTTTAGCAACGGCAACTAATGAAAAACTGTTTTTT. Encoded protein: CASSLATATNEKLFF.

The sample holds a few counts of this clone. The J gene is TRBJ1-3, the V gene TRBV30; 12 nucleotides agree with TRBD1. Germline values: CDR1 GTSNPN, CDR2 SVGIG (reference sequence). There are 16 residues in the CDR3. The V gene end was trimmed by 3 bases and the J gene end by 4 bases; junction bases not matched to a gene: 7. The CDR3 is CAWRTKGQGAGNTIYF. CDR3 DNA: TGTGCCTGGAGAACGAAGGGACAGGGGGCGGGAAACACCATATATTTT.

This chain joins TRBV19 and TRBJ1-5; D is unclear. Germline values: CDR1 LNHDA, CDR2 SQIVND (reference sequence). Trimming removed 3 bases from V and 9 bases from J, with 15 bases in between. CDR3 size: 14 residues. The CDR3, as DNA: TGTGCCAGTAGTATTCGGAGGGCCGATCGGCCCCAGCATTTT. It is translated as CASSIRRADRPQHF.

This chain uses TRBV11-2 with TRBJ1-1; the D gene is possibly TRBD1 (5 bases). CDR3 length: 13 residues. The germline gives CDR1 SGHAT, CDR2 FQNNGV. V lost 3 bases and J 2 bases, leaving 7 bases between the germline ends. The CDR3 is CASSLTVNTEAFF. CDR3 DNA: TGTGCCAGCAGCTTGACAGTTAACACTGAAGCTTTCTTT.

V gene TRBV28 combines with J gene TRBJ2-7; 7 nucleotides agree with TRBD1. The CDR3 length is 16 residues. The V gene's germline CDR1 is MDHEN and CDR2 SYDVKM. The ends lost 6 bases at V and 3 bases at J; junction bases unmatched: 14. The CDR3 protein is CASSREGQTRHYEQYF. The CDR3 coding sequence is TGTGCCAGCAGCCGCGAGGGACAGACAAGACACTACGAGCAGTACTTC.

The DNA of the CDR3 is TGTGCCAGCAGTGAAGCGCTTCTGCGGGAGGCCGGAAACACAGATACGCAGTATTTT. Its protein product is CASSEALLREAGNTDTQYF. J is TRBJ2-3 and V is TRBV6-1, with 8 positions matching TRBD2. The CDR3 contains 19 residues. Germline CDR1 and CDR2: MNHNS and SASEGT. Germline trimming cut 0 bases from V and 2 bases from J; bases unmatched to any gene: 13.

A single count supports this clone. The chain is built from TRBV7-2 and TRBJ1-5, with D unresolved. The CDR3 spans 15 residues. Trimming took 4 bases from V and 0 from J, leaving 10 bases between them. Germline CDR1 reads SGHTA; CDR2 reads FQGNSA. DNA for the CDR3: TGTGCCAGCAGCTCGACCCCGTATAGCAATCAGCCCCAGCATTTT. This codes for CASSSTPYSNQPQHF.

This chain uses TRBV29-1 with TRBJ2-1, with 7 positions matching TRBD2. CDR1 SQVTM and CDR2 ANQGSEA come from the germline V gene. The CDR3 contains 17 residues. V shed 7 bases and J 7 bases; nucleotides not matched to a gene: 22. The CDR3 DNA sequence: TGCAGCGCCCAGTCCCTCCGACTAGCAGGCCTGGGGAATGAGCAGTTCTTC. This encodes CSAQSLRLAGLGNEQFF.

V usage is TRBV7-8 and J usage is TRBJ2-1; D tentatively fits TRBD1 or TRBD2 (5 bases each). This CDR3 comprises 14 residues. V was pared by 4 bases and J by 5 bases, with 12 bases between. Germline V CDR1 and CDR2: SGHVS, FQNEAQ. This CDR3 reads CASSSQLGDNEQFF. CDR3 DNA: TGTGCCAGCAGCTCGCAACTAGGGGACAATGAGCAGTTCTTC.

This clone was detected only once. The CDR3 loop reads CASSQELGQAYLNTGELFF. The CDR3 region has the DNA TGCGCCAGCAGCCAAGAGTTGGGACAGGCCTACTTGAACACCGGGGAGCTGTTTTTT. The gene calls are TRBV4-1 and TRBJ2-2, with TRBD1 identical over 8 bases. V lost 0 bases and J lost 1; bases outside the gene matches: 10. Germline V gives CDR1 MGHRA, CDR2 YSYEKL. The length of the CDR3 is 19 residues.

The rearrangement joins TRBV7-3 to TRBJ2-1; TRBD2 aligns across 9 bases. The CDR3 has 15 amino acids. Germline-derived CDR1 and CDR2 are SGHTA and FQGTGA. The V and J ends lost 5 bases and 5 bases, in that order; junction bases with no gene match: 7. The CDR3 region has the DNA TGTGCCAGCAGCCCCACTAGCGGGCCGAACAATGAGCAGTTCTTC. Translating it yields CASSPTSGPNNEQFF.

The CDR3 loop is CASRRTSGAYEQYF. Written as DNA, the CDR3 is TGTGCCAGCAGACGGACTAGCGGGGCCTACGAGCAGTACTTC. The rearrangement joins TRBV27 to TRBJ2-7; TRBD2 matches at 12 bases. From germline, CDR1 is MNHEY and CDR2 SMNVEV (reference sequence). Trimming removed 6 bases from V and 2 bases from J; junction bases left unmatched: 2. The length of the CDR3 is 14 residues.

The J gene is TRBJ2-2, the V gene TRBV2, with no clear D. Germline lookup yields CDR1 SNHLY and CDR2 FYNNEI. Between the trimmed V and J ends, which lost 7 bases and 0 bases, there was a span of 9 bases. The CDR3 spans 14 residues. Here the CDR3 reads CASMDVSNTGELFF. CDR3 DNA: TGTGCCAGCATGGACGTATCGAACACCGGGGAGCTGTTTTTT. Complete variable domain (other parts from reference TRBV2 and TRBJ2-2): EPEVTQTPSHQVTQMGQEVILRCVPISNHLYFYWYRQILGQKVEFLVSFYNNEISEKSEIFDDQFSVERPDGSNFTLKIRSTKLEDSAMYFCASMDVSNTGELFFGEGSRLTVL.

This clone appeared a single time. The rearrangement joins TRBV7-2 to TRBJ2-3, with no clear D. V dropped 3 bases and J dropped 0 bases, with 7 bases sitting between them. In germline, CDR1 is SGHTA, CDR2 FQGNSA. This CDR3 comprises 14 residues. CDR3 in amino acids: CASSFYRSTDTQYF. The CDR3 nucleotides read TGTGCCAGCAGCTTTTATCGCAGCACAGATACGCAGTATTTT. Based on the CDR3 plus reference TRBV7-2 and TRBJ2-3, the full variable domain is GAGVSQSPSNKVTEKGKDVELRCDPISGHTALYWYRQSLGQGLEFLIYFQGNSAPDKSGLPSDRFSAERTGGSVSTLTIQRTQQEDSAVYLCASSFYRSTDTQYFGPGTRLTVL.

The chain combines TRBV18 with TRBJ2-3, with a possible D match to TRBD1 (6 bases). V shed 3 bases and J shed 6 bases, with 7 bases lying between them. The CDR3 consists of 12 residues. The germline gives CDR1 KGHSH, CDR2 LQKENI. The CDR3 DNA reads TGTGCCAGCTCACCCCAGGGGGATACGCAGTATTTT. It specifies CASSPQGDTQYF.